This T cell receptor (beta chain) emerged from a study of T cell responses to AZD1222 COVID-19 vaccine. Whole-study results and caveats: No day 14 peak samples; only post-peak repertoires were characterized. Across the whole spike, CD4 TCRs peaked at regions 160-218 and 743-854.

Sequenced by immunoSEQ multiplex PCR; TCRdb stores in-frame clones only, minus some. Among some 97,000 clones listed, around nine tenths were seen once. In the case of this clone: The antigen remains unidentified.

V lost 0 bases, J lost 4 bases, and 6 bases stayed unmatched. The germline V gene has CDR1 SGHTA and CDR2 FQGNSA. The CDR3 has 17 amino acids. The V call is TRBV7-2, the J call TRBJ2-2; 9 positions match TRBD2. The starting material was peripheral blood, obtained on day 0 of AZD1222 vaccination. The receptor was isolated from an adult in good health. CDR3 amino acids: CASSLASLAGSTGELFF. The CDR3 DNA sequence: TGTGCCAGCAGCTTAGCGAGTCTAGCGGGGAGCACCGGGGAGCTGTTTTTT.